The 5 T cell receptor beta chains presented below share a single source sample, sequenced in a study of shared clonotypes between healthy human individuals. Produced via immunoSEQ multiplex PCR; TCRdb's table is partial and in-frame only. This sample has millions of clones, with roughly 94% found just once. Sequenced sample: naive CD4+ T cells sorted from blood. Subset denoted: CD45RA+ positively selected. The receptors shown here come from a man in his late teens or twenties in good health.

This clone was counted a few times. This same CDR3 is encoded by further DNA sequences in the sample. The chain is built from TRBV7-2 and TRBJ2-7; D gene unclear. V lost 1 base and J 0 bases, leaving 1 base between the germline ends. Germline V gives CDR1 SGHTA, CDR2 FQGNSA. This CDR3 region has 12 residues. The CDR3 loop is CASSLGSYEQYF. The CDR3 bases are TGTGCCAGCAGCTTAGGCTCCTACGAGCAGTACTTC. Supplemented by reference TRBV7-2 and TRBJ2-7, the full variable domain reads GAGVSQSPSNKVTEKGKDVELRCDPISGHTALYWYRQSLGQGLEFLIYFQGNSAPDKSGLPSDRFSAERTGGSVSTLTIQRTQQEDSAVYLCASSLGSYEQYFGPGTRLTVT.

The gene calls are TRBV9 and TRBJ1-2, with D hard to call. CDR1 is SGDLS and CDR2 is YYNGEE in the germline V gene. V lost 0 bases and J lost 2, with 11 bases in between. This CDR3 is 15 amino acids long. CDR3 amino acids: CASSVGVGANYGYTF. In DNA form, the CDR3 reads TGTGCCAGCAGCGTAGGAGTAGGCGCCAACTATGGCTACACCTTC.

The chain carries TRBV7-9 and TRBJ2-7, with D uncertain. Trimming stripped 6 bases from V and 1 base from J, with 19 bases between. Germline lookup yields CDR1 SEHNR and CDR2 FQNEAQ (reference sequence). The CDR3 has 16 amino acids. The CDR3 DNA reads TGTGCCAGCAGTTCCTTCGACTTGAGAGCTTCCTACGAGCAGTACTTC. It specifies CASSSFDLRASYEQYF.

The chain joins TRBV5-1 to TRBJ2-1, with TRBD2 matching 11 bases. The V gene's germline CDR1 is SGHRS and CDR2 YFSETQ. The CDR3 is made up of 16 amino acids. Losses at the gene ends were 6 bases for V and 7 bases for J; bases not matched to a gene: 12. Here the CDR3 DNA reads TGCGCCAGCACCAAGGTAGCGGGAGGGCCTGTGAATGAGCAGTTCTTC. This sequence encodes CASTKVAGGPVNEQFF.

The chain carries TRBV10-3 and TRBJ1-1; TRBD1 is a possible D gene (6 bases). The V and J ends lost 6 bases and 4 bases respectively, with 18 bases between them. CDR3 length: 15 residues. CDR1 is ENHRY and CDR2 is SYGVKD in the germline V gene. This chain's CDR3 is CAIRMDRVDGTEAFF. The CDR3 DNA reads TGTGCCATCAGGATGGACAGAGTGGATGGCACTGAAGCTTTCTTT.